Each of the 21 T cell receptor beta chains below was sequenced from the same sample in a study of T cell repertoires in cytomegalovirus infection. Via MiXCR, TCRdb re-called the reads, giving one row per CDR3 protein. Counted here are 600,000 to 800,000 distinct CDR3 sequences, about 24% occurring once; the ten biggest clones make up 7.5% to 9%. Sequenced material: CD8+ T cells from PBMCs. The origin of the receptors is a human donor in good health (CMV status not recorded). Some clones in this sample may be carry-over from other donors' samples.

This clonotype was recorded at least ten times. This chain links TRBV7-9 with TRBJ2-7; unclear D gene. This CDR3 has 12 residues. With 4 bases removed from V and 5 bases from J, the gap between germline ends came to 9 bases. Germline V gene lookup returns CDR1 SEHNR and CDR2 FQNEAQ (reference sequence). The CDR3 nucleotides are TGTGCCAGCAGCTCCGGGCCCCACGAGCAGTACTTC. It translates to CASSSGPHEQYF.

Many counts were recorded for this clonotype. The chain has TRBV7-2 and TRBJ2-5; TRBD1 is a possible D gene (5 bases). This CDR3 has 15 amino acids. Germline values: CDR1 SGHTA, CDR2 FQGNSA. Trimming stripped 1 base from V and 5 bases from J, with 14 bases between. Written as DNA, the CDR3 is TGTGCCAGCAGCTTAGGAAGGGGTCCGGGCGAGACCCAGTACTTC. Translation: CASSLGRGPGETQYF.

The table lists this clonotype with many counts. V and J are TRBV7-9 and TRBJ2-5; 9 nucleotides match TRBD1. The CDR3 is made up of 13 amino acids. Trimming cost V 5 bases and J 4 bases; bases outside gene matches: 2. Germline V CDR1 and CDR2: SEHNR, FQNEAQ (reference sequence). The CDR3 loop is CASSTGGGETQYF. Written as DNA, the CDR3 is TGTGCCAGCAGCACAGGGGGCGGAGAGACCCAGTACTTC.

This clonotype has more than one count but fewer than ten. The chain uses TRBV28 and TRBJ2-5; D is undetermined. The CDR3 is made up of 14 amino acids. V gave up 6 bases and J gave up 5 bases, with 16 bases separating them. The germline V gene has CDR1 MDHEN and CDR2 SYDVKM. As DNA, the CDR3 is TGTGCCAGCAGCAAACCGGGCCCCTGGGAGACCCAGTACTTC. It is translated as CASSKPGPWETQYF.

V usage is TRBV6-2 or TRBV6-3 and J usage is TRBJ2-3; D is uncertain. V lost 0 bases to trimming and J lost 6 bases, with 4 bases between them. Germline values: CDR1 MNHEY, CDR2 SVGEGT. The CDR3 spans 12 residues. The CDR3 region has the DNA TGTGCCAGCAGTTACTCGATGGATACGCAGTATTTT. It yields the protein CASSYSMDTQYF.

The chain couples TRBV10-3 to TRBJ1-1; D remains unclear. V gave up 6 bases and J gave up 0 bases, with 8 bases separating them. Germline assignment: CDR1 ENHRY and CDR2 SYGVKD. CDR3 size: 13 residues. CDR3 in DNA: TGTGCCATCAGCTACGACATGAACACTGAAGCTTTCTTT. Residues: CAISYDMNTEAFF.

The chain has TRBV9 and TRBJ2-5; tentative D call: TRBD1 (6 bases). V lost 10 bases and J 0 bases, leaving 16 bases between the germline ends. This CDR3 is 14 amino acids long. From germline, CDR1 is SGDLS and CDR2 YYNGEE. For the CDR3, the DNA is TGTGCCGGAGCGACAGGCCCGTACCAAGAGACCCAGTACTTC. Its translation is CAGATGPYQETQYF.

The chain employs TRBV20-1 and TRBJ2-1, with a tentative D call TRBD2 (5 bases). Trimming pared 6 bases from V and 3 bases from J, leaving 18 bases between. The CDR3 totals 15 residues. Germline CDR1 reads DFQATT; CDR2 reads SNEGSKA (reference sequence). CDR3 bases: TGCAGTGCCATTGGACTGGTCCAAAACTACAATGAGCAGTTCTTC. Amino acid sequence: CSAIGLVQNYNEQFF.

V usage is TRBV9 and J usage is TRBJ2-5; D call uncertain. The germline V and J ends were trimmed by 2 bases and 4 bases, with 12 bases remaining between them. The CDR3 contains 14 residues. The germline V gene has CDR1 SGDLS and CDR2 YYNGEE. The CDR3 DNA sequence: TGTGCCAGCAGCGTTCAAAAAGCCGGAGAGACCCAGTACTTC. This codes for CASSVQKAGETQYF.

This chain links TRBV12-5 with TRBJ1-2; D uncertain. Germline V lookup: CDR1 LGHNT, CDR2 FRNRAP. CDR3 length: 17 amino acids. Trimming removed 3 bases from V and 6 bases from J, with 23 bases in between. In nucleotides, the CDR3 is TGTGCTAGTGGTTTTTTACCTAACACGGCGGGTTCTAATGGCTACACCTTC. Translation: CASGFLPNTAGSNGYTF.

The V gene is TRBV7-9, the J gene TRBJ2-3, with D possibly TRBD1 on 5 matching bases. Between the trimmed V and J ends, which lost 5 bases and 2 bases, there was a span of 20 bases. The CDR3 totals 17 residues. The germline gives CDR1 SEHNR, CDR2 FQNEAQ (reference sequence). The CDR3 DNA sequence: TGTGCCAGCAGCCTCCGCCGCGCAGGGCCGACCACAGATACGCAGTATTTT. Encoded protein: CASSLRRAGPTTDTQYF.

This clonotype was seen more than once but under ten times. This chain uses TRBV29-1 with TRBJ2-2, with 9 bases matching TRBD1. Trimming cost V 5 bases and J 6 bases; bases outside gene matches: 7. Germline CDR1 SQVTM, CDR2 ANQGSEA. The CDR3 runs 14 residues. This chain's CDR3 is CSVTGTGKPGELFF. The CDR3 region has the DNA TGCAGCGTTACCGGGACAGGGAAACCCGGGGAGCTGTTTTTT.

This clonotype was counted at least ten times. This chain joins TRBV12-3 or TRBV12-4 and TRBJ1-5; D is uncertain. The CDR3 is 12 residues long. Deletions cut 7 bases from V and 2 bases from J, with 6 bases between. CDR3 protein: CASKQGNQPQHF. The CDR3 DNA sequence: TGTGCCAGCAAGCAGGGCAATCAGCCCCAGCATTTT.

This clonotype was counted ten times or more. The chain is built from TRBV7-2 and TRBJ2-1; 10 bases are a match to TRBD2. Germline V gene lookup returns CDR1 SGHTA and CDR2 FQGNSA. CDR3 size: 15 residues. V shed 6 bases and J 5 bases; nucleotides not matched to a gene: 7. The CDR3 is CASRDLAGVNNEQFF. CDR3 in DNA: TGTGCCAGCAGAGATCTAGCGGGGGTAAACAATGAGCAGTTCTTC. The full variable domain, its missing parts supplied by reference TRBV7-2 and TRBJ2-1, is GAGVSQSPSNKVTEKGKDVELRCDPISGHTALYWYRQSLGQGLEFLIYFQGNSAPDKSGLPSDRFSAERTGGSVSTLTIQRTQQEDSAVYLCASRDLAGVNNEQFFGPGTRLTVL.

This clonotype was seen only a few times. The chain uses TRBV28 and TRBJ2-1; D is unresolved. This CDR3 is built from 15 residues. From germline, CDR1 is MDHEN and CDR2 SYDVKM. V lost 7 bases and J lost 0, with 13 bases in between. The CDR3 reads CASTPRAVSYNEQFF. In DNA, the CDR3 is TGTGCCAGCACCCCTAGGGCAGTCTCCTACAATGAGCAGTTCTTC.

The chain joins TRBV7-3 to TRBJ2-1; possibly TRBD1 for D (6 bases). The CDR3 covers 15 residues. V was clipped by 3 bases and J by 2 bases, with 11 bases between them. Looked up from germline, CDR1 is SGHTA and CDR2 is FQGTGA. The CDR3 DNA sequence: TGTGCCAGCAGCTTGGGGGCAGCCACCTACAATGAGCAGTTCTTC. It encodes CASSLGAATYNEQFF. The variable domain in full, completed from reference TRBV7-3 and TRBJ2-1, reads GAGVSQTPSNKVTEKGKYVELRCDPISGHTALYWYRQSLGQGPEFLIYFQGTGAADDSGLPNDRFFAVRPEGSVSTLKIQRTERGDSAVYLCASSLGAATYNEQFFGPGTRLTVL.

Comments on this clonotype: Just one base apart from a much larger clone, this may be a read error. The genes are TRBV7-6 and TRBJ1-5; D unresolved. Germline CDR1 reads SGHVS; CDR2 reads FNYEAQ. The CDR3 totals 14 residues. DNA for the CDR3: TGTGTCAGCAGCTTAAGGGAGATGGGTCAGCCCCAGCATTTT. Translated, it gives CVSSLREMGQPQHF.

With respect to this clonotype: A clone one base away is much larger, so this may be a read error. The gene calls are TRBV28 and TRBJ2-3, with a weak D call TRBD2 (5 bases). CDR3 length equals 14 residues. Germline V gene lookup returns CDR1 MDHEN and CDR2 SYDVKM. The CDR3 reads CASSPPGVTDMQYF. Written as DNA, the CDR3 is TGTGCCAGCAGTCCCCCCGGGGTAACAGATATGCAGTATTTT.

The J gene is TRBJ2-3, the V gene TRBV27; tentatively, D is TRBD2 (5 bases). Germline V gives CDR1 MNHEY, CDR2 SMNVEV (reference sequence). The CDR3 loop spans 17 amino acids. The germline V and J ends were trimmed by 1 base and 2 bases, with 16 bases remaining between them. In nucleotides, the CDR3 is TGTGCCAGCAGTTTATTCGAGTCCGGGGAGAACACAGATACGCAGTATTTT. It yields the protein CASSLFESGENTDTQYF.

This clonotype was seen once. V and J are TRBV6-2 or TRBV6-3 and TRBJ2-1, with 11 bases aligning to TRBD2. Germline-derived CDR1 and CDR2 are MNHEY and SVGEGT. The V gene end was trimmed by 5 bases and the J gene end by 2 bases; junction bases not matched to a gene: 2. This CDR3 spans 15 amino acids. The CDR3 coding sequence is TGTGCCAGCAGTATGACTAGCGGGACCTACAATGAGCAGTTCTTC. It specifies CASSMTSGTYNEQFF.

This clonotype was picked up many times. The rearrangement links TRBV7-6 to TRBJ2-3, with unresolved D. Trimming took off 5 bases at V and 2 bases at J, with 8 bases between the two ends. The CDR3 loop spans 13 amino acids. CDR1 is SGHVS and CDR2 is FNYEAQ in the germline V gene. The CDR3 nucleotides are TGTGCCAGCAGCCTCTACTTCACAGATACGCAGTATTTT. Translation: CASSLYFTDTQYF.